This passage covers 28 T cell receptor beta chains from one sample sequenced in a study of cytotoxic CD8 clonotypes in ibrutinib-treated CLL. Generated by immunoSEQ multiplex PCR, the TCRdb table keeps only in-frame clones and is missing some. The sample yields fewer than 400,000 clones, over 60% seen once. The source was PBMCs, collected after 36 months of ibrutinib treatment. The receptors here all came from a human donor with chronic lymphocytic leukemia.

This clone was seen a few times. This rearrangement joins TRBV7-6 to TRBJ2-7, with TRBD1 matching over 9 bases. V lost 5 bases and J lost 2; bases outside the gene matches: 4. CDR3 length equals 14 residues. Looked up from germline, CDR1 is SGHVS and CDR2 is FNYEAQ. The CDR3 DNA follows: TGTGCCAGCAGCCCGCGACAGGGGGCCTACGAGCAGTACTTC. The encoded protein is CASSPRQGAYEQYF.

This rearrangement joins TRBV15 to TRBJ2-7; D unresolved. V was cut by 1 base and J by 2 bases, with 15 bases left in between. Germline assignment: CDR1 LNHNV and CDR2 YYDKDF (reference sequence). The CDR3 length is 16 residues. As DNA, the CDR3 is TGTGCCACCAGCAGAGCTGCGTCAGTCGGTACCTACGAGCAGTACTTC. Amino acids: CATSRAASVGTYEQYF.

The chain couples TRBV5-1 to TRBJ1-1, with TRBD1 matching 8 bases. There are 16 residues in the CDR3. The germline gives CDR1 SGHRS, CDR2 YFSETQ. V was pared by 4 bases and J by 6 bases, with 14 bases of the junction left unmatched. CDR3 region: CASSPRGQPGGAEAFF. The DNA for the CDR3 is TGCGCCAGCAGCCCTCGGGGCCAGCCAGGGGGCGCTGAAGCTTTCTTT.

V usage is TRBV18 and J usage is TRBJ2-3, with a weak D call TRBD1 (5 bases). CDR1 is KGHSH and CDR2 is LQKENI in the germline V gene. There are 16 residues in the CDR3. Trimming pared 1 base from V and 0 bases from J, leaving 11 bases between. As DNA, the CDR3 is TGTGCCAGCTCACCACGGCCCGGACACAGCACAGATACGCAGTATTTT. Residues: CASSPRPGHSTDTQYF. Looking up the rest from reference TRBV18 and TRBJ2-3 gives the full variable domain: NAGVMQNPRHLVRRRGQEARLRCSPMKGHSHVYWYRQLPEEGLKFMVYLQKENIIDESGMPKERFSAEFPKEGPSILRIQQVVRGDSAAYFCASSPRPGHSTDTQYFGPGTRLTVL.

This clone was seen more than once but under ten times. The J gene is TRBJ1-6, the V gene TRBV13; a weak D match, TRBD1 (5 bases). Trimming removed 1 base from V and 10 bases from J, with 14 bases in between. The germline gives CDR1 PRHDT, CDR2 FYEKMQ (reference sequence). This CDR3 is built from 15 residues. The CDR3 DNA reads TGTGCCAGCAGCTTAGAGGCCAGGGCAGGATCACCCCTCCACTTT. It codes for CASSLEARAGSPLHF.

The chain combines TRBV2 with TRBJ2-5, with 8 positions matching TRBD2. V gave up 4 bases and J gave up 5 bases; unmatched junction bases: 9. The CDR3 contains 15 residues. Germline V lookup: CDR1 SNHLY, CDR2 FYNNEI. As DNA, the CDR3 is TGTGCCAGCAGTGTAGCGGGATCGGATTGGGAGACCCAGTACTTC. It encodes CASSVAGSDWETQYF.

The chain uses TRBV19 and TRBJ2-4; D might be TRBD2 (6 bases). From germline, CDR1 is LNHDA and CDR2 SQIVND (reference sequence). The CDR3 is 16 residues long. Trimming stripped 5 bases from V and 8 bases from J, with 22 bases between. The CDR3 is CASSPRQPVGRYIQYF. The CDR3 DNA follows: TGTGCCAGTAGTCCCCGACAGCCCGTTGGGAGGTACATTCAGTACTTC.

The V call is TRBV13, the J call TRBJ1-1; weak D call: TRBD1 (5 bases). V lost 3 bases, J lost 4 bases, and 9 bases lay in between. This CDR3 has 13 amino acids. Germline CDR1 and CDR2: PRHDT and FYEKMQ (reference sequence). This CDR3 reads CASSFGGVTEAFF. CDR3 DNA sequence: TGTGCCAGCAGCTTTGGAGGGGTCACTGAAGCTTTCTTT.

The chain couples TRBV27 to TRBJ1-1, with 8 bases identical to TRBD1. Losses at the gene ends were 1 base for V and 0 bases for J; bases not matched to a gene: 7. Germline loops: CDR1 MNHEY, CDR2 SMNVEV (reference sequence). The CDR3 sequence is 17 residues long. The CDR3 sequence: CASSLYGTGVMNTEAFF. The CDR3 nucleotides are TGTGCCAGCAGTTTATACGGGACAGGAGTCATGAACACTGAAGCTTTCTTT.

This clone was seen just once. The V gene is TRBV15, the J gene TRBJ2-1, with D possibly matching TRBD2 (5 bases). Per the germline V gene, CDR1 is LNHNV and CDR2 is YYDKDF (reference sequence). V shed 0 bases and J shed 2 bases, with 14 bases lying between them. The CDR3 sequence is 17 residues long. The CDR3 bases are TGTGCCACCAGCAGAGATCGCCGTTCAGCGGCCTACAATGAGCAGTTCTTC. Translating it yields CATSRDRRSAAYNEQFF.

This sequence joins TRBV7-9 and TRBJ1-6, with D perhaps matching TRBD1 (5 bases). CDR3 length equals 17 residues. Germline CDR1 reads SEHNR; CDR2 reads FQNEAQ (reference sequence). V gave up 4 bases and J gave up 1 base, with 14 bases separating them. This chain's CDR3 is CASSSGGRGSYNSPLHF. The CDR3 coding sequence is TGTGCCAGCAGCTCCGGGGGTAGGGGTTCCTATAATTCACCCCTCCACTTT.

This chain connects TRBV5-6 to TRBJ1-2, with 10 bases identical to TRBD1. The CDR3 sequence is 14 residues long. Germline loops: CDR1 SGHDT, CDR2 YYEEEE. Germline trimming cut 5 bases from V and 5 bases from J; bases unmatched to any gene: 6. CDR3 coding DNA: TGTGCCAGCAGAAACCGGGACAGGGGTTATGGCTACACCTTC. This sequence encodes CASRNRDRGYGYTF.

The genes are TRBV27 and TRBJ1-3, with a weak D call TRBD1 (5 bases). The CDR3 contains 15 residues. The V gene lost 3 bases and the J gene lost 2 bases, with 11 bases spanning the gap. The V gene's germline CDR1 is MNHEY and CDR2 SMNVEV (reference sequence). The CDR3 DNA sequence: TGTGCCAGCAGTTTTAGGAGGGGACCTGGAAACACCATATATTTT. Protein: CASSFRRGPGNTIYF.

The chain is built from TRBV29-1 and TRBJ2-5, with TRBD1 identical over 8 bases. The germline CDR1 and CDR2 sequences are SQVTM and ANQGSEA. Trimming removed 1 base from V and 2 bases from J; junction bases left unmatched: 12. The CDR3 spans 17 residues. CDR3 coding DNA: TGCAGCGTTGAAGGATTCGGATCCAGGGGGCTGCAAGAGACCCAGTACTTC. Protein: CSVEGFGSRGLQETQYF. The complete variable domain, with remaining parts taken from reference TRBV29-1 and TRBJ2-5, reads SAVISQKPSRDICQRGTSLTIQCQVDSQVTMMFWYRQQPGQSLTLIATANQGSEATYESGFVIDKFPISRPNLTFSTLTVSNMSPEDSSIYLCSVEGFGSRGLQETQYFGPGTRLLVL.

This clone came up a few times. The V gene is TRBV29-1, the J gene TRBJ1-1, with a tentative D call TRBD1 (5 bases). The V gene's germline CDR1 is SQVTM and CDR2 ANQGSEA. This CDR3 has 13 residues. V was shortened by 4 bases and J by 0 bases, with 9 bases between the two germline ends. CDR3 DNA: TGCAGCGTTGGGGGCAGGGTGAACACTGAAGCTTTCTTT. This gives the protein CSVGGRVNTEAFF. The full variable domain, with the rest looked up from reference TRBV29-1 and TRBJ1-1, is SAVISQKPSRDICQRGTSLTIQCQVDSQVTMMFWYRQQPGQSLTLIATANQGSEATYESGFVIDKFPISRPNLTFSTLTVSNMSPEDSSIYLCSVGGRVNTEAFFGQGTRLTVV.

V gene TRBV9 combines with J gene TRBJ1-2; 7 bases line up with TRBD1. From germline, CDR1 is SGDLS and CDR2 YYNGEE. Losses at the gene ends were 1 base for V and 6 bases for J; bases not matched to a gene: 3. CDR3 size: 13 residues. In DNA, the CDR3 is TGTGCCAGCAGCGTAAGGGGGCAGGATGGCTACACCTTC. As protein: CASSVRGQDGYTF.

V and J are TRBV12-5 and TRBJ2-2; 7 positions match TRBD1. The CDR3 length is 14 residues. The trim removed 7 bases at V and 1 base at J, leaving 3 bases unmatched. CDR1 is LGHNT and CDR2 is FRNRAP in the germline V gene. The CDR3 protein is CASAGTENTGELFF. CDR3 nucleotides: TGTGCTAGTGCGGGGACAGAGAACACCGGGGAGCTGTTTTTT. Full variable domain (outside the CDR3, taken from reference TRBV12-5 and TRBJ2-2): DARVTQTPRHKVTEMGQEVTMRCQPILGHNTVFWYRQTMMQGLELLAYFRNRAPLDDSGMPKDRFSAEMPDATLATLKIQPSEPRDSAVYFCASAGTENTGELFFGEGSRLTVL.

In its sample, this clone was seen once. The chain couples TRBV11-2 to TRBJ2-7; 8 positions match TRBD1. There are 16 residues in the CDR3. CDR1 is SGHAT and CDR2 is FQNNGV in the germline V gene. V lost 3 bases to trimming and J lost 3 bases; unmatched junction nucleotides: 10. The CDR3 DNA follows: TGTGCCAGCAGCTTCAGGGGGCTAACCCAGAGCTACGAGCAGTACTTC. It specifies CASSFRGLTQSYEQYF. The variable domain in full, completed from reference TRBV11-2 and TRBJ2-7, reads EAGVAQSPRYKIIEKRQSVAFWCNPISGHATLYWYQQILGQGPKLLIQFQNNGVVDDSQLPKDRFSAERLKGVDSTLKIQPAKLEDSAVYLCASSFRGLTQSYEQYFGPGTRLTVT.

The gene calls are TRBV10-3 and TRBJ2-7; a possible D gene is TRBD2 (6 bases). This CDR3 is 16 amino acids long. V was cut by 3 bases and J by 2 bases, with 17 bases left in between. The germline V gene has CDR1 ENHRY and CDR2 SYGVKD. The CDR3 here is CAISDPTGQRAYEQYF. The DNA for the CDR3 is TGTGCCATCAGTGATCCCACCGGTCAGCGGGCCTACGAGCAGTACTTC.

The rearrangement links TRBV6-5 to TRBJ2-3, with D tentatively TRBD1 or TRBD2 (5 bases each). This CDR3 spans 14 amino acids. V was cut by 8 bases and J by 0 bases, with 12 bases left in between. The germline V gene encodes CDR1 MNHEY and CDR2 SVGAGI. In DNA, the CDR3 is TGTGCCAGCTCCGTCGGGGACAGCACAGATACGCAGTATTTT. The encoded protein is CASSVGDSTDTQYF.

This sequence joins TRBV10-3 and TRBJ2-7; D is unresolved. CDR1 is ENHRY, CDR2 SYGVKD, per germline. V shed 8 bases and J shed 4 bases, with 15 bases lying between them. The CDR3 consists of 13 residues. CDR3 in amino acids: CAIGPDVGYEQYF. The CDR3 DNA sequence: TGTGCCATCGGACCCGATGTCGGATACGAGCAGTACTTC.

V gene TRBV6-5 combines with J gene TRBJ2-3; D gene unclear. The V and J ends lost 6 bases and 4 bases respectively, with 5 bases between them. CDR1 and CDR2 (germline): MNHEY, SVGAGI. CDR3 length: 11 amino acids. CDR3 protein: CASRSADTQYF. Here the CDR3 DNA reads TGTGCCAGCAGGTCGGCAGATACGCAGTATTTT.

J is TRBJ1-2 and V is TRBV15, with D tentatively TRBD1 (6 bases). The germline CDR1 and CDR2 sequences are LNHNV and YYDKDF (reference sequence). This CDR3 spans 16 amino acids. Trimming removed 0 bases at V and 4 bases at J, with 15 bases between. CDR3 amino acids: CATSRDKSRGPYGYTF. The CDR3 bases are TGTGCCACCAGCAGAGATAAGTCCAGGGGTCCCTATGGCTACACCTTC.

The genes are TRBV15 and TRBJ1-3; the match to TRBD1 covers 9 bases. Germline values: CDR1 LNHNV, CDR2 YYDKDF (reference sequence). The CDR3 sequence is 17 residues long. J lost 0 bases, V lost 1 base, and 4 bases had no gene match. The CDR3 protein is CATSRGVGQGSGNTIYF. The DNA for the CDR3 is TGTGCCACCAGCAGAGGCGTGGGACAGGGCTCTGGAAACACCATATATTTT.

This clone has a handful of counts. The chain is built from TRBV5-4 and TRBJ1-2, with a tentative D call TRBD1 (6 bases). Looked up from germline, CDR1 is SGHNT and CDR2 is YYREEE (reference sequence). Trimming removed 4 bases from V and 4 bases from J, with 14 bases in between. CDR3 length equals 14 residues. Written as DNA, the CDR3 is TGTGCCAGCAGCCCCGGACAGCAGCTCTATGGCTACACCTTC. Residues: CASSPGQQLYGYTF.

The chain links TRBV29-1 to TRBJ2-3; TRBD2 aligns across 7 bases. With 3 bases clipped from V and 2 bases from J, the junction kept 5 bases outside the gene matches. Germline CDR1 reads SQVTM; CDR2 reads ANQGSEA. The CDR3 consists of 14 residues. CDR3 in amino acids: CSVDPGGSTDTQYF. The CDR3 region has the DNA TGCAGCGTTGACCCGGGGGGATCCACAGATACGCAGTATTTT.

CDR3 in DNA: TGTGCCAGCAGTCTTGGGGGGGGCCGAACAGATACGCAGTATTTT. It is translated as CASSLGGGRTDTQYF. The chain joins TRBV28 to TRBJ2-3; weak D call: TRBD2 (7 bases). Germline CDR1 and CDR2: MDHEN and SYDVKM. The CDR3 extends over 15 amino acids. V was pared by 5 bases and J by 3 bases, with 15 bases between.

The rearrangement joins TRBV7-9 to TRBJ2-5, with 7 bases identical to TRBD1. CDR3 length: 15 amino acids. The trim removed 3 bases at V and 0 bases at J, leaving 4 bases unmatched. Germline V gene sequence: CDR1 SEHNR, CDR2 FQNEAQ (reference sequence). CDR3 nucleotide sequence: TGTGCCAGCAGCTTCGGTGACAGGGACCAAGAGACCCAGTACTTC. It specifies CASSFGDRDQETQYF.